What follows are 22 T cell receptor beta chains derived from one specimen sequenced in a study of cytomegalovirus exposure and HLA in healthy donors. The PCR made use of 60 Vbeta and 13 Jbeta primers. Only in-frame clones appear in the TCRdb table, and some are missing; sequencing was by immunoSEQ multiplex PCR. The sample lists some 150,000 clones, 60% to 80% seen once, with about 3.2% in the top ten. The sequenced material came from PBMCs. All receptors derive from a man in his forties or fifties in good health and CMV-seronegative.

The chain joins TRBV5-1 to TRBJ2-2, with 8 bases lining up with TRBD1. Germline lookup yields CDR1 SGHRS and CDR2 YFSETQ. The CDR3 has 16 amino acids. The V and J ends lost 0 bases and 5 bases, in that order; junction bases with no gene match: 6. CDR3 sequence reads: CASSLDGQGKTGELFF. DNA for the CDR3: TGCGCCAGCAGCTTGGACGGACAGGGAAAGACCGGGGAGCTGTTTTTT.

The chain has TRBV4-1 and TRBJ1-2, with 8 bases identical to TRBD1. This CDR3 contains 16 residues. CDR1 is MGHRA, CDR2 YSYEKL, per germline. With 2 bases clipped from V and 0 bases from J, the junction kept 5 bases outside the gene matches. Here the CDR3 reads CASSQPRDRSNYGYTF. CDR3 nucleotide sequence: TGCGCCAGCAGCCAACCCCGGGACAGGTCTAACTATGGCTACACCTTC.

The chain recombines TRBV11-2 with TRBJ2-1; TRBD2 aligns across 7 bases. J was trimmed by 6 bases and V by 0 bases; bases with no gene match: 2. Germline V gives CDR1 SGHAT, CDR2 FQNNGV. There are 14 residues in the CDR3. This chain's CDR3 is CASSLERTSNEQFF. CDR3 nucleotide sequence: TGTGCCAGCAGCTTAGAGAGGACTAGCAATGAGCAGTTCTTC.

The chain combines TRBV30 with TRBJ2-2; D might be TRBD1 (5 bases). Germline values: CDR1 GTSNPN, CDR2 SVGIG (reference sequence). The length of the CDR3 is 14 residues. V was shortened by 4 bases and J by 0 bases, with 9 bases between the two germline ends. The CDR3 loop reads CAWNQGANTGELFF. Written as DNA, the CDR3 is TGTGCCTGGAATCAGGGTGCGAACACCGGGGAGCTGTTTTTT.

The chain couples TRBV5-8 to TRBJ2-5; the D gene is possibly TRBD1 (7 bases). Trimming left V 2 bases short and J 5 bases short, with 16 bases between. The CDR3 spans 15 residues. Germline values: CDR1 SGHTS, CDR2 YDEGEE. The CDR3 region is CASSFVKGAGETQYF. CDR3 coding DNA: TGTGCCAGCAGCTTCGTGAAGGGGGCGGGGGAGACCCAGTACTTC.

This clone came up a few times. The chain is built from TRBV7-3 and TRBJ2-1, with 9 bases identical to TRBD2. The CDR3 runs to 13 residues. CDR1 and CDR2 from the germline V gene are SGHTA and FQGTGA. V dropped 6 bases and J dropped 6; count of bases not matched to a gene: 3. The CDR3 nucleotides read TGTGCCAGCAGACTAGCGGGCTCCAATGAGCAGTTCTTC. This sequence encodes CASRLAGSNEQFF.

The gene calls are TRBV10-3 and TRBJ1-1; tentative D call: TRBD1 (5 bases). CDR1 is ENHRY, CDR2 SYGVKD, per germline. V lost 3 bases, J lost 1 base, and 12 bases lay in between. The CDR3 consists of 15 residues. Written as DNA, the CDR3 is TGTGCCATCAGTGATTTGGAGGGGCCGAACACTGAAGCTTTCTTT. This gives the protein CAISDLEGPNTEAFF.

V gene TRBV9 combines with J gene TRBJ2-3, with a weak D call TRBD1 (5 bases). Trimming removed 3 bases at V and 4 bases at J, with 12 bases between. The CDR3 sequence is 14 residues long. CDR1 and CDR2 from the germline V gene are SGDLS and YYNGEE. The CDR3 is CASSASRVPDTQYF. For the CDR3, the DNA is TGTGCCAGCAGCGCCAGCAGGGTACCAGATACGCAGTATTTT.

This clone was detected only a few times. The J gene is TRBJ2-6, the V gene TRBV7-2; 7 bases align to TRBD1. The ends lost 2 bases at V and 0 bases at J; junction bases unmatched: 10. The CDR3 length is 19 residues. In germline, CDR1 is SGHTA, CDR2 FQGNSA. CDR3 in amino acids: CASSLQDRATGSGANVLTF. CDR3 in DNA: TGTGCCAGCAGCTTACAAGACAGGGCGACCGGCTCTGGGGCCAACGTCCTGACTTTC.

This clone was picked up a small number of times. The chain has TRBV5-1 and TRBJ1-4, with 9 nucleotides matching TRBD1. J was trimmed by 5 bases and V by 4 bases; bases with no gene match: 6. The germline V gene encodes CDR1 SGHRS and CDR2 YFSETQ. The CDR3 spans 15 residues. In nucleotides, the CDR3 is TGCGCCAGCAGCCTTAGACAGGGGGGGAATGAAAAACTGTTTTTT. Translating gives CASSLRQGGNEKLFF.

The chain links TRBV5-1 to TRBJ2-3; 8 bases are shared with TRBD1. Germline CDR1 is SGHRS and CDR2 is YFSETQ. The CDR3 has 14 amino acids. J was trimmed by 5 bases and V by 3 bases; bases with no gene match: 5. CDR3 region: CASSSQGAEDTQYF. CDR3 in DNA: TGCGCCAGCAGCTCCCAGGGGGCGGAAGATACGCAGTATTTT.

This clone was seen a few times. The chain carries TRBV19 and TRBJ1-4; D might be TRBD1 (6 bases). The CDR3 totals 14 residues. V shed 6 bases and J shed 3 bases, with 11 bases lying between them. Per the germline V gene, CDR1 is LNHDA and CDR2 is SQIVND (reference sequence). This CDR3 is CASSNRVPNEKLFF. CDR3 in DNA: TGTGCCAGTAGCAACAGGGTCCCTAATGAAAAACTGTTTTTT.

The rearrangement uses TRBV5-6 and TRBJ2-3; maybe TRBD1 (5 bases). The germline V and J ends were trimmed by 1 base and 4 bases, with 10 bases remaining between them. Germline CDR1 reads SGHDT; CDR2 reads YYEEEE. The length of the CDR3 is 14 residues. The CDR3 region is CASSLTGRADTQYF. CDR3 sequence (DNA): TGTGCCAGCAGCTTGACTGGCAGGGCAGATACGCAGTATTTT.

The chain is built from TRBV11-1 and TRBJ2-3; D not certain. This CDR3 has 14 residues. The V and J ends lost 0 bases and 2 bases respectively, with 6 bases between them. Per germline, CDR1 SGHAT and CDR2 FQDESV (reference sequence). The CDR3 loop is CASSLAQDTDTQYF. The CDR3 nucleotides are TGTGCCAGCAGCTTAGCCCAGGACACAGATACGCAGTATTTT.

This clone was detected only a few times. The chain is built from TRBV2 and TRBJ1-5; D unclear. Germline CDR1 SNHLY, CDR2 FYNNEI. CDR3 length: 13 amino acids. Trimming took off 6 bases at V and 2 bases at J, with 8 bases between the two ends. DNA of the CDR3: TGTGCCAGCAGGCAGAGCGGCAATCAGCCCCAGCATTTT. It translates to CASRQSGNQPQHF.

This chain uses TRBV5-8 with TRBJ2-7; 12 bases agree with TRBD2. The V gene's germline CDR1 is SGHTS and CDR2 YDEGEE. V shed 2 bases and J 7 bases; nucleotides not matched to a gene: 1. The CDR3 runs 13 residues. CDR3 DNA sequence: TGTGCCAGCAGCTTCGGACTAGCGGGGGAGCAGTACTTC. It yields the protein CASSFGLAGEQYF. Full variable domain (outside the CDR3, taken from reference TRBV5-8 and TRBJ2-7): EAGVTQSPTHLIKTRGQQATLRCSPISGHTSVYWYQQALGLGLQFLLWYDEGEERNRGNFPPRFSGRQFPNYSSELNVNALELEDSALYLCASSFGLAGEQYFGPGTRLTVT.

CDR3: CASSLRRGGTQYF. In DNA form, the CDR3 reads TGTGCCAGCAGCTTACGTCGGGGGGGGACCCAGTACTTC. V is TRBV11-2 and J is TRBJ2-5, with TRBD2 matching 8 bases. CDR1 SGHAT and CDR2 FQNNGV come from the germline V gene. The CDR3 has 13 residues. V gave up 2 bases and J gave up 7 bases; unmatched junction bases: 3.

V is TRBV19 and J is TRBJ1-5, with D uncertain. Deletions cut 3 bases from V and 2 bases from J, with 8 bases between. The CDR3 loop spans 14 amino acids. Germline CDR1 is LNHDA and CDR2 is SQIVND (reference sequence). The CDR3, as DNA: TGTGCCAGTAGTATTGCGGTTGGCAATCAGCCCCAGCATTTT. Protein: CASSIAVGNQPQHF.

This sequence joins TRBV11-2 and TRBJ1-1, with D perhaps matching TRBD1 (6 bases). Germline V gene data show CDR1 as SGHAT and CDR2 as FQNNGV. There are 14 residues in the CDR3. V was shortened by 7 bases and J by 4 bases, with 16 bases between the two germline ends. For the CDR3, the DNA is TGTGCCAGCACAAAGAGGGGGGGTTTCACTGAAGCTTTCTTT. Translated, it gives CASTKRGGFTEAFF.

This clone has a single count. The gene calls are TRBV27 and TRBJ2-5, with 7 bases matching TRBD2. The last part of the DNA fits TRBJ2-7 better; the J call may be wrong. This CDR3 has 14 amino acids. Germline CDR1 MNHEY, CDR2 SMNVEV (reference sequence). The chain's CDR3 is CASSLWSSGYEQYF. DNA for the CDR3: TGTGCCAGCAGTTTATGGTCTAGCGGCTACGAGCAGTACTTC.

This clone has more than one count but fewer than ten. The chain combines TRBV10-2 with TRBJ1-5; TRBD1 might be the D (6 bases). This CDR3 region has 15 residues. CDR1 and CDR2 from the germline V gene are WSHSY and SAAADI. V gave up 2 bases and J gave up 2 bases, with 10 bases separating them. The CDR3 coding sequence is TGCGCCAGCAGTGAGCCTAACAGGGGCAATCAGCCCCAGCATTTT. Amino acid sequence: CASSEPNRGNQPQHF.

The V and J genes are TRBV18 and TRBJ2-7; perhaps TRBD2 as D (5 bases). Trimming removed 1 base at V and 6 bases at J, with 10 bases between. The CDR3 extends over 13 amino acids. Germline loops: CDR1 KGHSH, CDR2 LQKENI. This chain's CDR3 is CASSPLPRGEQYF. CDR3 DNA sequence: TGTGCCAGCTCACCACTCCCTCGGGGCGAGCAGTACTTC.